The 30 T cell receptor beta chains reported below all come from one sample, sequenced in a study of blood T cell repertoires in COVID-19. Sequencing used immunoSEQ multiplex PCR; TCRdb keeps in-frame clones, though not all of them. The table lists over 45,000 clones, 90% of them singletons. Input material: peripheral blood. All receptors come from a man aged 45-65 years with acute or convalescent COVID-19.

V and J are TRBV7-9 and TRBJ2-2; D perhaps matches TRBD2 (5 bases). The CDR3 has 14 residues. With 6 bases removed from V and 2 bases from J, the gap between germline ends came to 10 bases. Germline V gene data show CDR1 as SEHNR and CDR2 as FQNEAQ (reference sequence). The CDR3 sequence: CASSRRANTGELFF. CDR3 bases: TGTGCCAGCAGTAGGCGGGCCAACACCGGGGAGCTGTTTTTT.

The chain carries TRBV18 and TRBJ1-5, with D unresolved. Germline V CDR1 and CDR2: KGHSH, LQKENI. Trimming took 4 bases from V and 2 from J, leaving 15 bases between them. CDR3 length: 16 amino acids. CDR3 coding DNA: TGTGCCAGCTCACTTCCTGGCCAGGCGCGCAATCAGCCCCAGCATTTT. This gives the protein CASSLPGQARNQPQHF. Using reference TRBV18 and TRBJ1-5 for the parts outside the CDR3, the full variable domain is NAGVMQNPRHLVRRRGQEARLRCSPMKGHSHVYWYRQLPEEGLKFMVYLQKENIIDESGMPKERFSAEFPKEGPSILRIQQVVRGDSAAYFCASSLPGQARNQPQHFGDGTRLSIL.

This clone was counted only a few times. The gene calls are TRBV3-1 (or the pseudogene TRBV3-2) and TRBJ1-2; D gene uncertain. The CDR3 covers 13 residues. Germline CDR1 and CDR2: LGHDT and YNNKEL (reference sequence). Trimming cost V 2 bases and J 4 bases, with 8 bases left between them. The chain's CDR3 is CASSQSWSYGYTF. CDR3 bases: TGTGCCAGCAGCCAAAGTTGGAGCTATGGCTACACCTTC.

This chain links TRBV24-1 with TRBJ2-3; a possible D gene is TRBD2 (5 bases). Deletions cut 5 bases from V and 2 bases from J, with 10 bases between. The CDR3 covers 14 residues. Germline V gene lookup returns CDR1 KGHDR and CDR2 SFDVKD. The chain's CDR3 is CATSVFGDTDTQYF. The CDR3 DNA follows: TGTGCCACCAGTGTGTTCGGGGACACAGATACGCAGTATTTT.

This clone was recorded once. The CDR3 is CASSLQSKAGNTIYF. The CDR3, as DNA: TGTGCCAGCAGCCTACAGTCCAAGGCTGGAAACACCATATATTTT. The chain employs TRBV9 and TRBJ1-3; the D is unclear. The CDR3 sequence is 15 residues long. CDR1 is SGDLS and CDR2 is YYNGEE in the germline V gene. Trimming took 4 bases from V and 2 from J, leaving 13 bases between them. Filled out from reference TRBV9 and TRBJ1-3, the complete variable domain reads DSGVTQTPKHLITATGQRVTLRCSPRSGDLSVYWYQQSLDQGLQFLIQYYNGEERAKGNILERFSAQQFPDLHSELNLSSLELGDSALYFCASSLQSKAGNTIYFGEGSWLTVV.

The chain combines TRBV6-5 with TRBJ2-7; D remains unclear. Germline loops: CDR1 MNHEY, CDR2 SVGAGI. The V end lost 5 bases, the J end lost 0 bases, and 11 bases lay between the germline ends. This CDR3 comprises 14 residues. CDR3 DNA sequence: TGTGCCAGCAGTCGCTCCCCCGGCTCCTACGAGCAGTACTTC. This translates into CASSRSPGSYEQYF.

The chain is built from TRBV6-5 and TRBJ2-7, with D possibly being TRBD1 (6 bases). From germline, CDR1 is MNHEY and CDR2 SVGAGI. The CDR3 extends over 15 amino acids. V dropped 0 bases and J dropped 7 bases, with 16 bases sitting between them. The CDR3 nucleotides read TGTGCCAGCAGTTACTCACGGACAGCGTCGGGGGAGCAGTACTTC. This codes for CASSYSRTASGEQYF.

The chain couples TRBV19 to TRBJ2-5; 10 bases align to TRBD2. Germline V gene lookup returns CDR1 LNHDA and CDR2 SQIVND (reference sequence). The CDR3 totals 18 residues. J was trimmed by 1 base and V by 5 bases; bases with no gene match: 13. The CDR3 reads CASSSGLIGLAAQETQYF. CDR3 nucleotides: TGTGCCAGTAGTTCGGGACTGATAGGACTAGCGGCCCAAGAGACCCAGTACTTC.

This clone has a handful of counts. This rearrangement joins TRBV5-4 to TRBJ1-6, with a tentative D call TRBD1 (6 bases). V was shortened by 0 bases and J by 7 bases, with 11 bases between the two germline ends. Germline-derived CDR1 and CDR2 are SGHNT and YYREEE (reference sequence). This CDR3 is built from 15 residues. CDR3 in amino acids: CASSLATGSNSPLHF. The CDR3 nucleotides read TGTGCCAGCAGCTTGGCAACAGGGTCGAATTCACCCCTCCACTTT.

The chain joins TRBV27 to TRBJ2-2; 7 nucleotides align to TRBD1. V was clipped by 6 bases and J by 0 bases; unmatched bases: 7. Germline V lookup: CDR1 MNHEY, CDR2 SMNVEV (reference sequence). The CDR3 is made up of 16 amino acids. The CDR3 loop reads CASRPTGTANTGELFF. The CDR3 region has the DNA TGTGCCAGCAGGCCTACCGGGACAGCGAACACCGGGGAGCTGTTTTTT.

The chain combines TRBV5-6 with TRBJ2-2; 7 nucleotides agree with TRBD2. Per germline, CDR1 SGHDT and CDR2 YYEEEE. V shed 3 bases, J shed 0 bases, and the junction held 8 bases outside the gene matches. This CDR3 contains 17 residues. As DNA, the CDR3 is TGTGCCAGCAGCTCCCTATTAAGCGGGACGAACACCGGGGAGCTGTTTTTT. Its protein is CASSSLLSGTNTGELFF. Supplemented by reference TRBV5-6 and TRBJ2-2, the full variable domain reads DAGVTQSPTHLIKTRGQQVTLRCSPKSGHDTVSWYQQALGQGPQFIFQYYEEEERQRGNFPDRFSGHQFPNYSSELNVNALLLGDSALYLCASSSLLSGTNTGELFFGEGSRLTVL.

V is TRBV5-1 and J is TRBJ1-6; D might be TRBD1 (6 bases). The CDR3 has 16 residues. V gave up 3 bases and J gave up 10 bases, with 20 bases separating them. Germline assignment: CDR1 SGHRS and CDR2 YFSETQ. This CDR3 is CASSSANTGFRSPLHF. The CDR3 DNA is TGCGCCAGCAGCTCCGCCAATACAGGGTTTCGATCACCCCTCCACTTT.

V gene TRBV5-1 combines with J gene TRBJ2-3; TRBD2 aligns across 9 bases. Unmatched junction bases numbered 6, after V lost 4 bases and J lost 0 bases. Germline V gives CDR1 SGHRS, CDR2 YFSETQ. The CDR3 has 16 amino acids. DNA for the CDR3: TGCGCCAGCAGCCCTGGGACTAGCCCTAGCACAGATACGCAGTATTTT. It translates to CASSPGTSPSTDTQYF.

The chain employs TRBV11-2 and TRBJ1-1; D might be TRBD1 (5 bases). The V gene lost 3 bases and the J gene lost 3 bases, with 14 bases spanning the gap. This CDR3 spans 15 amino acids. Germline V lookup: CDR1 SGHAT, CDR2 FQNNGV. The CDR3: CASSFRGAGDTEAFF. The CDR3 nucleotides read TGTGCCAGCAGCTTCAGAGGAGCGGGGGACACTGAAGCTTTCTTT.

This chain connects TRBV5-6 to TRBJ1-1; D is uncertain. The germline V gene encodes CDR1 SGHDT and CDR2 YYEEEE. The CDR3 totals 14 residues. V was clipped by 2 bases and J by 3 bases, with 11 bases between them. The CDR3 region has the DNA TGTGCCAGCAGCTTCGTCGGGAGGGACACTGAAGCTTTCTTT. Its translation is CASSFVGRDTEAFF. Full variable domain (rest looked up from reference TRBV5-6 and TRBJ1-1): DAGVTQSPTHLIKTRGQQVTLRCSPKSGHDTVSWYQQALGQGPQFIFQYYEEEERQRGNFPDRFSGHQFPNYSSELNVNALLLGDSALYLCASSFVGRDTEAFFGQGTRLTVV.

The chain combines TRBV5-5 with TRBJ1-2; D is perhaps TRBD1 (5 bases). Trimming took off 2 bases at V and 5 bases at J, with 16 bases between the two ends. The CDR3 length is 15 residues. Germline values: CDR1 SGHKS, CDR2 YYEKEE (reference sequence). The DNA for the CDR3 is TGTGCCAGCAGCTTCCCTCCGGGTCCAGGGTATGGCTACACCTTC. It encodes CASSFPPGPGYGYTF.

The V and J genes are TRBV18 and TRBJ2-6, with a possible D match to TRBD2 (5 bases). Deletions cut 6 bases from V and 1 base from J, with 13 bases between. CDR1 KGHSH and CDR2 LQKENI come from the germline V gene. The CDR3 length is 16 residues. The CDR3 sequence: CASSKFGESGANVLTF. In nucleotides, the CDR3 is TGTGCCAGCTCGAAATTCGGGGAATCTGGGGCCAACGTCCTGACTTTC.

This clone was observed once. V and J are TRBV6-1 and TRBJ2-1; D ambiguous. Trimming left V 1 base short and J 3 bases short, with 10 bases between. CDR1 is MNHNS and CDR2 is SASEGT in the germline V gene. This CDR3 is 15 amino acids long. The DNA for the CDR3 is TGTGCCAGCAGTGAAGTCCAGGAAGTCTACAATGAGCAGTTCTTC. Its protein product is CASSEVQEVYNEQFF.

The gene calls are TRBV30 and TRBJ2-1; 12 bases are shared with TRBD2. There are 14 residues in the CDR3. Looked up from germline, CDR1 is GTSNPN and CDR2 is SVGIG (reference sequence). Trimming took 2 bases from V and 8 from J; bases not matched to a gene: 4. CDR3 DNA sequence: TGTGCCTGGAGTCGACGGACTAGCGGGGATGAGCAGTTCTTC. Protein sequence: CAWSRRTSGDEQFF.

V usage is TRBV6-5 and J usage is TRBJ2-2, with D unclear. CDR3 length equals 15 residues. Per the germline V gene, CDR1 is MNHEY and CDR2 is SVGAGI. V was clipped by 2 bases and J by 0 bases, with 7 bases between them. The CDR3 spells CASSYGLPNTGELFF. CDR3 in DNA: TGTGCCAGCAGTTACGGGCTCCCGAACACCGGGGAGCTGTTTTTT.

The chain links TRBV6-1 to TRBJ2-7, with 9 positions matching TRBD1. The CDR3 runs to 17 residues. Losses at the gene ends were 0 bases for V and 2 bases for J; bases not matched to a gene: 8. Germline V lookup: CDR1 MNHNS, CDR2 SASEGT. Written as DNA, the CDR3 is TGTGCCAGCAGTGAAGCCCCTACGGGGGACAGGGCCTACGAGCAGTACTTC. It translates to CASSEAPTGDRAYEQYF.

V usage is TRBV6-2 or TRBV6-3 and J usage is TRBJ2-5, with 15 bases that match TRBD2. CDR3 length: 17 amino acids. Losses at the gene ends were 3 bases for V and 2 bases for J; bases not matched to a gene: 4. Germline V gene data show CDR1 as MNHEY and CDR2 as SVGEGT. The CDR3 spells CASSYYGLAGGQETQYF. The CDR3 DNA sequence: TGTGCCAGCAGTTATTACGGACTAGCGGGAGGGCAAGAGACCCAGTACTTC.

The chain uses TRBV29-1 and TRBJ1-5, with 9 bases fitting TRBD1. Germline CDR1 SQVTM, CDR2 ANQGSEA. The ends lost 6 bases at V and 7 bases at J; junction bases unmatched: 4. This CDR3 is built from 12 residues. The CDR3 is CSVAGQGQPQHF. The CDR3, as DNA: TGCAGCGTGGCTGGACAGGGGCAGCCCCAGCATTTT.

This clone was seen just once. The CDR3 spells CAIREAGIYNEQFF. CDR3 in DNA: TGTGCCATCCGCGAGGCGGGGATTTACAATGAGCAGTTCTTC. The V call is TRBV10-3, the J call TRBJ2-1, with a weak D call TRBD2 (6 bases). V was clipped by 8 bases and J by 4 bases, with 15 bases between them. This CDR3 has 14 residues. Germline loops: CDR1 ENHRY, CDR2 SYGVKD.

This clone was seen only once. The V call is TRBV19, the J call TRBJ1-4, with 7 bases identical to TRBD1. Germline lookup yields CDR1 LNHDA and CDR2 SQIVND (reference sequence). The CDR3 has 13 amino acids. V shed 8 bases, J shed 7 bases, and the junction held 7 bases outside the gene matches. In DNA, the CDR3 is TGTGCCAGTCGCAGCCAGGGGGGTGAAAAACTGTTTTTT. It encodes CASRSQGGEKLFF. Full variable domain (outside the CDR3, taken from reference TRBV19 and TRBJ1-4): DGGITQSPKYLFRKEGQNVTLSCEQNLNHDAMYWYRQDPGQGLRLIYYSQIVNDFQKGDIAEGYSVSREKKESFPLTVTSAQKNPTAFYLCASRSQGGEKLFFGSGTQLSVL.

This CDR3 reads CASSVDARTGYSGDEKLFF. The CDR3 DNA reads TGTGCCAGCAGCGTAGATGCGAGGACAGGGTATTCCGGGGATGAAAAACTGTTTTTT. The chain joins TRBV9 to TRBJ1-4; 8 bases line up with TRBD1. J lost 6 bases, V lost 0 bases, and 16 bases had no gene match. The CDR3 extends over 19 amino acids. Looked up from germline, CDR1 is SGDLS and CDR2 is YYNGEE. Together with reference TRBV9 and TRBJ1-4, the CDR3 gives the full variable domain: DSGVTQTPKHLITATGQRVTLRCSPRSGDLSVYWYQQSLDQGLQFLIQYYNGEERAKGNILERFSAQQFPDLHSELNLSSLELGDSALYFCASSVDARTGYSGDEKLFFGSGTQLSVL.

The V and J genes are TRBV11-2 and TRBJ1-5; TRBD1 agrees at 9 bases. Trimming took 0 bases from V and 4 from J; bases not matched to a gene: 1. The CDR3 is 15 amino acids. Germline CDR1 SGHAT, CDR2 FQNNGV. Here the CDR3 reads CASSLEGQGNQPQHF. DNA of the CDR3: TGTGCCAGCAGCTTAGAGGGACAGGGAAATCAGCCCCAGCATTTT.

The V and J genes are TRBV9 and TRBJ1-2; 7 bases line up with TRBD1. CDR1 and CDR2 from the germline V gene are SGDLS and YYNGEE. The CDR3 is made up of 16 amino acids. V was pared by 0 bases and J by 8 bases, with 13 bases of the junction left unmatched. Here the CDR3 DNA reads TGTGCCAGCAGCGTAGTATCGGCAGGGGGGAGAAGCGGCTACACCTTC. Translation: CASSVVSAGGRSGYTF.

V gene TRBV29-1 combines with J gene TRBJ1-1; TRBD1 matches 7 bases. Germline CDR1 is SQVTM and CDR2 is ANQGSEA. Trimming at V came to 4 bases and at J to 0 bases, leaving 5 bases not matched to a gene. There are 14 residues in the CDR3. This CDR3 is CSVAHRGMNTEAFF. The CDR3 region has the DNA TGCAGCGTTGCCCACAGGGGTATGAACACTGAAGCTTTCTTT. Full variable domain (outside the CDR3, taken from reference TRBV29-1 and TRBJ1-1): SAVISQKPSRDICQRGTSLTIQCQVDSQVTMMFWYRQQPGQSLTLIATANQGSEATYESGFVIDKFPISRPNLTFSTLTVSNMSPEDSSIYLCSVAHRGMNTEAFFGQGTRLTVV.

The chain links TRBV10-3 to TRBJ1-2; 9 bases fit TRBD1. The V gene end was trimmed by 5 bases and the J gene end by 4 bases; junction bases not matched to a gene: 2. CDR3 length: 13 amino acids. Germline-derived CDR1 and CDR2 are ENHRY and SYGVKD. The CDR3: CAISQGQGYGYTF. The CDR3 coding sequence is TGTGCCATCAGTCAGGGACAGGGCTATGGCTACACCTTC.